This T cell receptor (beta chain) stems from a study of T cell changes during pregnancy in multiple sclerosis (dated by TCRdb to about 2019). Regarding the complete study: The study examined how the T cell repertoire changed over the course of pregnancy in women with multiple sclerosis.

CDR1 and CDR2 (SNHLY, FYNNEI) derive from the germline V gene. The cysteine opens and the phenylalanine closes a CDR3 of 15 amino acids. The read is trimmed to its CDR3 DNA, 45 bases read in frame from base 1. V is shortened by 5 bases, J by 2 bases, and the region joining them spans 12 bases. The library was obtained by the immunoSEQ multiplex PCR assay. TCRdb stores this immuneACCESS table with in-frame sequences only. Part of the clones is absent; in the studies checked, under half of the shortfall reflects unresolved V genes, and no reason is known for the rest. The sample contains roughly 22,000 clones, approximately 91% of them found a single time. About 0.6% of the sample lies in the top ten. This clone was picked up a small number of times. Its recognized antigen is unknown. Base qualities are not provided; no much larger clone lies one nucleotide away.

The V and J genes are TRBV2 and TRBJ1-4; matching of 5 bases hints at TRBD1 as the D gene. This sequence was found in a female donor in good health, enrolled as a control in a pregnancy study. The starting material was CD4+ T cells from peripheral blood mononuclear cells, obtained after pregnancy. The CDR3 amino acid sequence is: CASSRTLLTNEKLFF. The DNA sequence is as follows: TGTGCCAGCAGTCGGACACTTCTGACTAATGAAAAACTGTTTTTT.